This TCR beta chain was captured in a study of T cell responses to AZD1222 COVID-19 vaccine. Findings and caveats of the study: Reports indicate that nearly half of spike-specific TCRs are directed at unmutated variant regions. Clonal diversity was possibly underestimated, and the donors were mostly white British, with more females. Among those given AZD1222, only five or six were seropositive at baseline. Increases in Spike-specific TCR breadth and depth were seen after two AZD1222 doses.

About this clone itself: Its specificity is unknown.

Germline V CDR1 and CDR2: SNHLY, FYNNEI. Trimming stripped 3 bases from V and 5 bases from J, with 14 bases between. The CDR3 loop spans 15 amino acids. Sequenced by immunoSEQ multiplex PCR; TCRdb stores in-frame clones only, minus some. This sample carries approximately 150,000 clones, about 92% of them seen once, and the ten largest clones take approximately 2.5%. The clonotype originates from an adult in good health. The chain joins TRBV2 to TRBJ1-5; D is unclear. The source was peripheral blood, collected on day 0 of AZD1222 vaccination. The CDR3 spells CASSDDQVRDQPQHF. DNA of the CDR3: TGTGCCAGCAGTGACGATCAGGTCCGTGATCAGCCCCAGCATTTT.